This T cell receptor (beta chain) was profiled in a study of cytomegalovirus exposure and HLA in healthy donors. The study's findings and limits: Per a later analysis, HLA-associated TCR beta chains showed more clonal expansion than other, equally common TCR beta chains. The authors confirmed in vitro that three CMV-associated chains were specific for CMV antigens. With later analysis, a missense DCLRE1C variant became linked to TCR beta V- and J-gene trimming.

A multiplex PCR was run with 60 Vbeta primers and 13 Jbeta primers. The assay was immunoSEQ multiplex PCR, and TCRdb's table has in-frame clones only and misses some. The top ten hold 0.9% to 1.2% of the sample, which has roughly 190,000 clones, approximately 86% seen once. Trimming pared 7 bases from V and 6 bases from J, leaving 9 bases between. The length of the CDR3 is 11 residues. Germline CDR1 SNHLY, CDR2 FYNNEI. On this clone: The antigen remains undetermined.

The sequence derives from a boy between 2 and 10 years old in good health and CMV-seronegative. The V and J genes are TRBV2 and TRBJ1-2; D is possibly TRBD1 (5 bases). The specimen sequenced was PBMCs. The CDR3 loop reads CASNSGNGYTF. In DNA form, the CDR3 reads TGTGCCAGCAATTCAGGGAATGGCTACACCTTC.